This T cell receptor (beta chain) is drawn from a study of CD8+ T cells in alopecia areata. This clone turned up a few times. Mouse names are used for the genes. Sequencing ends 4 residues short of the CDR3 end; the germline J gene provides the rest. This same CDR3 is encoded by further DNA sequences in the sample. It was with CD4, CD8alpha, NKG2D, NKG2ACE and other markers that pooled cutaneous lymph node cells were sorted. The CDR3 totals 15 residues. Germline V gene sequence: CDR1 GKSSPN, CDR2 SITVG. V was clipped by 0 bases and J by 4 bases; unmatched bases: 4. Extracted RNA was reverse transcribed into cDNA, the sequencing template. The assay was immunoSEQ multiplex PCR, and TCRdb's table has in-frame clones only and misses some. This sample has 250,000 or so clones, each found more than once.

The receptor was derived from a C3H/HeJ mouse with alopecia areata. The mouse strain carries the MHC haplotype H2-k. The specimen was CD4+ T cells sorted from a lymph node. V is TRBV31 and J is TRBJ2-2; TRBD2 aligns across 8 bases. The DNA read from the CDR3 is TGTGCCTGGAGTCTAGTGGGGGGGGTCACCGGG. Its protein is CAWSLVGGVTG. The whole CDR3 sequence reads CAWSLVGGVTGQLYF.